Below are 28 T cell receptor beta chains sequenced from a single sample in a study of T-cell memory formation after mild COVID-19. A single record per CDR3 protein comes from TCRdb applying MiXCR to the 5' RACE reads. The sample shows under 250,000 distinct CDR3 sequences, 15% to 17% of them seen only once. Sequencing was performed on PBMCs or a T cell subset sorted from them (not recorded which). These TCRs come from an adult woman who had mild COVID-19 (a few samples of this study predate the infection). Cell type and time point are not known.

This clonotype came up many times. J is TRBJ2-7 and V is TRBV29-1; 10 bases agree with TRBD1. V lost 7 bases, J lost 0 bases, and 9 bases stayed unmatched. Germline assignment: CDR1 SQVTM and CDR2 ANQGSEA. This CDR3 spans 15 amino acids. The DNA for the CDR3 is TGCAGCGCCCGGGACAGGGGATCGAGCTCCTACGAGCAGTACTTC. Amino acid sequence: CSARDRGSSSYEQYF.

This clonotype was found once. The V gene is TRBV24-1, the J gene TRBJ1-2, with 9 bases fitting TRBD1. Germline CDR1 and CDR2: KGHDR and SFDVKD. CDR3 length equals 15 residues. Trimming cost V 7 bases and J 6 bases; bases outside gene matches: 11. CDR3 DNA: TGTGCCACCAGCAACGCCGGGACAGGGTTCCATGGCTACACCTTC. Translating gives CATSNAGTGFHGYTF.

This clonotype has a count of ten or more. The V call is TRBV12-3 or TRBV12-4, the J call TRBJ2-3; D not certain. The CDR3 covers 15 residues. V was clipped by 7 bases and J by 2 bases, with 16 bases between them. The CDR3: CASTLAPGPTDTQYF. Written as DNA, the CDR3 is TGTGCCAGCACCCTTGCGCCGGGTCCCACAGATACGCAGTATTTT.

The table lists this clonotype with a few counts. This rearrangement joins TRBV6-2 or TRBV6-3 to TRBJ2-4; 8 bases map to TRBD1. CDR1 and CDR2 from the germline V gene are MNHEY and SVGEGT. CDR3 length: 13 amino acids. V shed 4 bases, J shed 6 bases, and the junction held 2 bases outside the gene matches. CDR3 coding DNA: TGTGCCAGCAGTTTGGACAGGGTAAACATTCAGTACTTC. Translated: CASSLDRVNIQYF.

The genes are TRBV12-3 or TRBV12-4 and TRBJ2-3, with 8 bases lining up with TRBD2. The CDR3 contains 15 residues. Trimming cost V 3 bases and J 5 bases; bases outside gene matches: 7. The CDR3 DNA reads TGTGCCAGCAGTTTGGGTCTAGCGGGCGGAGATACGCAGTATTTT. Its translation: CASSLGLAGGDTQYF.

The CDR3 region has the DNA TGTGCCAGCAGCCCGACAGGGGGAAACTACGAGCAGTACTTC. It codes for CASSPTGGNYEQYF. The J gene is TRBJ2-7, the V gene TRBV3-1; 9 bases are a match to TRBD1. V was pared by 4 bases and J by 3 bases, with 4 bases of the junction left unmatched. The CDR3 covers 14 residues. Germline V gene data show CDR1 as LGHDT and CDR2 as YNNKEL (reference sequence).

This clonotype was recorded a few times. The CDR3 DNA reads TGTGCCAGCAGTTTTTCAAGACCCACTGAAGCTTTCTTT. The encoded protein is CASSFSRPTEAFF. V is TRBV28 and J is TRBJ1-1; D ambiguous. The length of the CDR3 is 13 residues. Germline-derived CDR1 and CDR2 are MDHEN and SYDVKM. V was cut by 3 bases and J by 4 bases, with 9 bases left in between.

This clonotype was seen a few times. The CDR3 sequence is CASSLMGLTNYGYTF. The CDR3 bases are TGTGCCAGCAGTTTAATGGGTTTGACTAACTATGGCTACACCTTC. This rearrangement joins TRBV27 to TRBJ1-2; D unclear. Germline CDR1 reads MNHEY; CDR2 reads SMNVEV (reference sequence). This CDR3 contains 15 residues. Trimming cost V 2 bases and J 0 bases, with 10 bases left between them.

There are a few counts of this clonotype. The J gene is TRBJ1-2, the V gene TRBV20-1; 8 positions agree with TRBD1. The CDR3 is 13 amino acids. The junction had 12 bases not matched to a gene; V was cut back by 7 bases and J by 8 bases. Germline-derived CDR1 and CDR2 are DFQATT and SNEGSKA (reference sequence). CDR3 in amino acids: CSVLSQGARGYTF. The CDR3 nucleotides are TGCAGTGTCCTCTCCCAGGGGGCTAGGGGCTACACCTTC.

Many counts were recorded for this clonotype. The rearrangement uses TRBV12-3 or TRBV12-4 and TRBJ1-3; the D is unclear. This CDR3 has 13 amino acids. Trimming took 11 bases from V and 1 from J, leaving 12 bases between them. CDR3: CASKRNSGNTIYF. The CDR3 DNA sequence: TGTGCCTCAAAAAGGAATTCTGGAAACACCATATATTTT.

The sample holds a few counts of this clonotype. The V and J genes are TRBV6-2 or TRBV6-3 and TRBJ2-3, with 8 bases matching TRBD2. Trimming took 2 bases from V and 9 from J; bases not matched to a gene: 7. Germline CDR1 and CDR2: MNHEY and SVGEGT. The CDR3 covers 14 residues. DNA for the CDR3: TGTGCCAGCAGTTACACTGTGACTAGCGCAACGCAGTATTTT. This encodes CASSYTVTSATQYF.

The rearrangement links TRBV4-1 to TRBJ1-1; D is possibly TRBD1 (6 bases). The CDR3 runs 16 residues. The germline V gene has CDR1 MGHRA and CDR2 YSYEKL. The ends were cut back, 4 bases at V and 1 base at J, with 16 bases in the middle. For the CDR3, the DNA is TGCGCCAGCAGCCGCGCCCCGGGGGCCCGGAACACTGAAGCTTTCTTT. Its translation: CASSRAPGARNTEAFF.

The rearrangement links TRBV7-9 to TRBJ1-2; TRBD1 is a possible D gene (6 bases). The CDR3 is 16 amino acids. Germline CDR1 SEHNR, CDR2 FQNEAQ (reference sequence). V shed 6 bases and J shed 2 bases, with 19 bases lying between them. CDR3 amino acids: CASSRNHRALNYGYTF. The CDR3 DNA is TGTGCCAGCAGTCGAAATCACAGGGCGCTCAACTATGGCTACACCTTC. The full variable domain, in which reference TRBV7-9 and TRBJ1-2 provide the parts outside the CDR3, is DTGVSQNPRHKITKRGQNVTFRCDPISEHNRLYWYRQTLGQGPEFLTYFQNEAQLEKSRLLSDRFSAERPKGSFSTLEIQRTEQGDSAMYLCASSRNHRALNYGYTFGSGTRLTVV.

This clonotype has more than one count but fewer than ten. This chain connects TRBV5-1 to TRBJ1-4; the D is unclear. Trimming removed 2 bases at V and 4 bases at J, with 9 bases between. CDR1 and CDR2 from the germline V gene are SGHRS and YFSETQ. CDR3 length: 14 amino acids. CDR3 sequence reads: CASSLGYGNEKLFF. The CDR3 region has the DNA TGCGCCAGCAGCTTAGGGTACGGTAATGAAAAACTGTTTTTT.

There are a few counts of this clonotype. The chain employs TRBV12-3 or TRBV12-4 and TRBJ1-2, with no clear D. The length of the CDR3 is 13 residues. V was cut by 1 base and J by 4 bases, with 7 bases left in between. This CDR3 reads CASSLEHPYGYTF. The CDR3 DNA sequence: TGTGCCAGCAGTTTAGAACATCCCTATGGCTACACCTTC.

V gene TRBV10-3 combines with J gene TRBJ2-3; either TRBD1 or TRBD2 may fit D (5 bases each). The CDR3 covers 11 residues. V shed 4 bases and J shed 6 bases, with 5 bases lying between them. Germline CDR1 and CDR2: ENHRY and SYGVKD. The chain's CDR3 is CAISGGDTQYF. The CDR3 DNA follows: TGTGCCATCAGTGGGGGGGATACGCAGTATTTT.

The sample holds a few counts of this clonotype. This chain joins TRBV5-1 and TRBJ2-3, with D perhaps being TRBD1 or TRBD2 (7 bases each). Germline-derived CDR1 and CDR2 are SGHRS and YFSETQ. V lost 4 bases, J lost 0 bases, and 15 bases lay in between. This CDR3 is 16 amino acids long. For the CDR3, the DNA is TGCGCCAGCAGCGTTGCAGGGGGGGCTAGCACAGATACGCAGTATTTT. Its protein is CASSVAGGASTDTQYF.

This clonotype was found a few times. V is TRBV6-6 and J is TRBJ1-1, with no clear D. The CDR3 sequence is 13 residues long. Germline-derived CDR1 and CDR2 are MNHNY and SVGAGI (reference sequence). Trimming pared 5 bases from V and 4 bases from J, leaving 11 bases between. CDR3 in DNA: TGTGCCAGCAGTACGCGGGAGGCCACTGAAGCTTTCTTT. Encoded protein: CASSTREATEAFF.

The J gene is TRBJ1-5, the V gene TRBV6-2 or TRBV6-3; D might be TRBD1 (5 bases). This CDR3 is built from 17 residues. Between the trimmed V and J ends, which lost 0 bases and 1 base, there was a span of 13 bases. Germline CDR1 MNHEY, CDR2 SVGEGT. The CDR3 nucleotides read TGTGCCAGCAGTTACTCGATGGCCGGGGCGAGCAATCAGCCCCAGCATTTT. Translation gives CASSYSMAGASNQPQHF.

This clonotype was seen a handful of times. The gene calls are TRBV30 and TRBJ1-5; TRBD1 matches at 9 bases. The CDR3 has 15 residues. The V and J ends lost 3 bases and 0 bases, in that order; junction bases with no gene match: 3. The germline V gene has CDR1 GTSNPN and CDR2 SVGIG (reference sequence). Written as DNA, the CDR3 is TGTGCCTGGAGAGACAGGGGGTTTAGCAATCAGCCCCAGCATTTT. It is translated as CAWRDRGFSNQPQHF.

The chain has TRBV6-1 and TRBJ2-2; TRBD2 matches at 9 bases. The germline V gene has CDR1 MNHNS and CDR2 SASEGT. CDR3 size: 14 residues. V lost 6 bases to trimming and J lost 4 bases; unmatched junction nucleotides: 3. CDR3 bases: TGTGCCAGCAGGCAGACTAGCGGCACCGGGGAGCTGTTTTTT. Protein product: CASRQTSGTGELFF.

This clonotype was observed a handful of times. This sequence joins TRBV20-1 and TRBJ2-5, with D perhaps assigned TRBD1 or TRBD2 (6 bases each). The CDR3 covers 14 residues. Trimming pared 3 bases from V and 5 bases from J, leaving 16 bases between. Germline V gene lookup returns CDR1 DFQATT and CDR2 SNEGSKA (reference sequence). In DNA, the CDR3 is TGCAGTGCTAGCGGCAGGGGTAGCGGTGAGACCCAGTACTTC. Encoded protein: CSASGRGSGETQYF.

This chain uses TRBV7-9 with TRBJ1-1; a weak D match, TRBD1 (6 bases). The CDR3 is 17 amino acids. CDR1 SEHNR and CDR2 FQNEAQ come from the germline V gene (reference sequence). Trimming removed 0 bases from V and 3 bases from J, with 17 bases in between. CDR3 sequence reads: CASSLAQIGAGDTEAFF. The DNA of the CDR3 is TGTGCCAGCAGCTTAGCGCAAATCGGCGCAGGGGACACTGAAGCTTTCTTT. The variable domain in full, with the rest retrieved from reference TRBV7-9 and TRBJ1-1, is DTGVSQNPRHKITKRGQNVTFRCDPISEHNRLYWYRQTLGQGPEFLTYFQNEAQLEKSRLLSDRFSAERPKGSFSTLEIQRTEQGDSAMYLCASSLAQIGAGDTEAFFGQGTRLTVV.

This clonotype was seen only a few times. The V call is TRBV5-1, the J call TRBJ2-2; possibly TRBD2 for D (6 bases). Trimming stripped 3 bases from V and 1 base from J, with 10 bases between. The germline V gene has CDR1 SGHRS and CDR2 YFSETQ. The CDR3 totals 15 residues. The CDR3 nucleotides read TGCGCCAGCAGCTCCGGGGAGGTGAACACCGGGGAGCTGTTTTTT. Translation: CASSSGEVNTGELFF.

This clonotype was detected only a few times. V and J are TRBV18 and TRBJ1-2; D may be TRBD1 (6 bases). Germline V gives CDR1 KGHSH, CDR2 LQKENI. The V and J ends lost 2 bases and 6 bases respectively, with 13 bases between them. This CDR3 has 14 residues. The CDR3 loop reads CASSPTGTPDGYTF. CDR3 sequence (DNA): TGTGCCAGCTCACCAACCGGGACACCCGATGGCTACACCTTC.

In regard to this clonotype: An end of the junction does not agree with germline; a read error may underlie this. V and J are TRBV7-7 and TRBJ2-1; D gene unclear. Germline values: CDR1 SSHAT, CDR2 FNYEAQ (reference sequence). This CDR3 is 15 amino acids long. CDR3 nucleotide sequence: TGTGCTAGCAGCTCCAACCCCAACTTAAGCAATGAGCAGTTCTTC. Residues: CASSSNPNLSNEQFF.

The chain is built from TRBV29-1 and TRBJ1-1, with D unresolved. V was trimmed by 4 bases and J by 2 bases, leaving 5 bases between them. From germline, CDR1 is SQVTM and CDR2 ANQGSEA. This CDR3 has 11 residues. The CDR3 here is CSVVANTEAFF. In DNA form, the CDR3 reads TGCAGCGTTGTCGCAAACACTGAAGCTTTCTTT.

The chain joins TRBV4-3 to TRBJ2-7, with D hard to call. The germline CDR1 and CDR2 sequences are LGHNA and YSLEER. The CDR3 spans 13 residues. V dropped 1 base and J dropped 4 bases, with 8 bases sitting between them. CDR3 sequence: CASSQVMKYEQYF. The CDR3 nucleotides read TGCGCCAGCAGCCAAGTTATGAAGTACGAGCAGTACTTC.